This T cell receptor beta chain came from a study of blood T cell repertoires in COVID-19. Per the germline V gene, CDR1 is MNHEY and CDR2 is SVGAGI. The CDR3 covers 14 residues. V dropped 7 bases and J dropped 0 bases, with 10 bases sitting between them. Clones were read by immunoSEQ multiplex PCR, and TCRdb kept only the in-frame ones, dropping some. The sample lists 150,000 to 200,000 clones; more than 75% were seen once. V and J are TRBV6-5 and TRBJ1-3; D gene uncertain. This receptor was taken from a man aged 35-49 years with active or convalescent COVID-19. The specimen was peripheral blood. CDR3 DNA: TGTGCCAGCACCTGGACTGACTCTGGAAACACCATATATTTT. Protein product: CASTWTDSGNTIYF.